The next 29 T cell receptor beta chains were all read from a single sample in a study of blood T cells in healthy people across ages. Together with a sample-barcoded 5' primer, a J-beta primer mix was included in a second PCR lasting about 7 to 11 cycles. TCRdb analysed the 5' RACE reads with MiXCR anew, one entry per CDR3 protein. The sample has approximately 1.5 million distinct CDR3 sequences, roughly 30% seen once; the top ten hold 11%. Sequencing was performed on blood. The origin of the receptors is a woman in her twenties or thirties in good health.

This clonotype showed up just a few times. V and J are TRBV11-2 and TRBJ2-7; 9 nucleotides match TRBD2. The CDR3 loop spans 15 amino acids. J gave up 0 bases and V 5 bases, and 5 bases lay outside the gene matches. Per the germline V gene, CDR1 is SGHAT and CDR2 is FQNNGV. The CDR3 DNA reads as TGTGCCAGCAGCCAGAGCGGGGGGCCCTCCTACGAGCAGTACTTC. This translates into CASSQSGGPSYEQYF.

This clonotype appeared a few times. This chain uses TRBV9 with TRBJ2-5; 10 nucleotides agree with TRBD2. The CDR3 contains 16 residues. V shed 0 bases and J 11 bases; nucleotides not matched to a gene: 13. Germline V gene lookup returns CDR1 SGDLS and CDR2 YYNGEE. The CDR3 DNA follows: TGTGCCAGCAGCGTAGAGGTAGCGGGAGGTATCGATGAGCAGTACTTC. Translation: CASSVEVAGGIDEQYF.

V is TRBV12-3 or TRBV12-4 and J is TRBJ2-1; D unclear. The V gene lost 5 bases and the J gene lost 3 bases, with 8 bases spanning the gap. There are 13 residues in the CDR3. CDR3 DNA sequence: TGTGCCAGCAGTAAATCTAACTACAATGAGCAGTTCTTC. Protein: CASSKSNYNEQFF.

In nucleotides, the CDR3 is TGTGCCAGCACCCCGGGACAGGGTGAATTCGGGTACCTCTACGAGCAGTACTTC. It codes for CASTPGQGEFGYLYEQYF. The chain has TRBV7-8 and TRBJ2-7; 9 bases fit TRBD1. The CDR3 runs 18 residues. Germline V gene lookup returns CDR1 SGHVS and CDR2 FQNEAQ. Trimming removed 7 bases from V and 3 bases from J; junction bases left unmatched: 19.

The rearrangement joins TRBV29-1 to TRBJ1-5; 8 bases fit TRBD1. V trimming: 6 bases; J trimming: 6 bases; junction bases outside the gene matches: 7. The CDR3 totals 13 residues. Germline CDR1 SQVTM, CDR2 ANQGSEA. CDR3 in DNA: TGCAGCGTCGCGGGACAGGACGGTCAGCCCCAGCATTTT. It codes for CSVAGQDGQPQHF.

The V gene is TRBV6-1, the J gene TRBJ2-3; D may be TRBD2 (6 bases). Deletions cut 3 bases from V and 3 bases from J, with 13 bases between. The CDR3 covers 15 residues. Germline loops: CDR1 MNHNS, CDR2 SASEGT. The CDR3 region is CASSDGGLLTDTQYF. The CDR3 DNA reads TGTGCCAGCAGTGACGGAGGGCTATTAACAGATACGCAGTATTTT.

The table lists this clonotype with a few counts. Germline and junction disagree at one end, which may indicate a read error. The V and J genes are TRBV11-2 and TRBJ2-7, with 11 bases aligning to TRBD2. The germline CDR1 and CDR2 sequences are SGHAT and FQNNGV. CDR3 length: 16 amino acids. CDR3 sequence: CVSSLFTSGGAWEQYF. The CDR3 bases are TGTGTCAGCAGCTTATTCACTAGCGGGGGTGCGTGGGAGCAGTACTTC.

The chain joins TRBV2 to TRBJ2-1; 7 bases agree with TRBD1. The length of the CDR3 is 15 residues. The trim removed 7 bases at V and 0 bases at J, leaving 6 bases unmatched. The germline V gene encodes CDR1 SNHLY and CDR2 FYNNEI. This CDR3 reads CASNRDSSSYNEQFF. In DNA form, the CDR3 reads TGTGCCAGCAACCGGGACAGCAGCTCCTACAATGAGCAGTTCTTC.

There are a few counts of this clonotype. The chain links TRBV5-1 to TRBJ2-5; D may be TRBD1 or TRBD2 (5 bases each). Germline CDR1 SGHRS, CDR2 YFSETQ. V lost 0 bases and J 7 bases, leaving 10 bases between the germline ends. This CDR3 has 13 amino acids. The CDR3 nucleotides read TGCGCCAGCAGCTTGGCAGGGAGATCGACCCAGTACTTC. Translation gives CASSLAGRSTQYF.

This chain joins TRBV7-6 and TRBJ2-7, with D possibly TRBD1 on 6 matching bases. The germline V gene has CDR1 SGHVS and CDR2 FNYEAQ. V was shortened by 1 base and J by 7 bases, with 14 bases between the two germline ends. CDR3 length: 14 amino acids. Written as DNA, the CDR3 is TGTGCCAGCAGCTTAGTAGGGGGACGGGCGGAGCAGTACTTC. Protein product: CASSLVGGRAEQYF. Full variable domain (missing parts from reference TRBV7-6 and TRBJ2-7): GAGVSQSPRYKVTKRGQDVALRCDPISGHVSLYWYRQALGQGPEFLTYFNYEAQQDKSGLPNDRFSAERPEGSISTLTIQRTEQRDSAMYRCASSLVGGRAEQYFGPGTRLTVT.

The chain carries TRBV7-6 and TRBJ1-5, with D hard to call. V was trimmed by 5 bases and J by 0 bases, leaving 17 bases between them. The CDR3 spans 17 residues. Germline lookup yields CDR1 SGHVS and CDR2 FNYEAQ. The CDR3 coding sequence is TGTGCCAGCAGCCCTCTTCGGGCGGAGAATAGCAATCAGCCCCAGCATTTT. Residues: CASSPLRAENSNQPQHF.

There are a few counts of this clonotype. J is TRBJ2-7 and V is TRBV7-8, with TRBD1 matching over 8 bases. V lost 5 bases, J lost 2 bases, and 8 bases stayed unmatched. CDR3 length: 15 residues. CDR1 and CDR2 from the germline V gene are SGHVS and FQNEAQ. CDR3 sequence: CASSPDRVKTYEQYF. The CDR3 nucleotides are TGTGCCAGCAGCCCGGACAGGGTAAAGACCTACGAGCAGTACTTC.

The chain couples TRBV2 to TRBJ1-4; D possibly corresponds to TRBD1 (5 bases). CDR1 is SNHLY, CDR2 FYNNEI, per germline. CDR3 length: 14 amino acids. V lost 4 bases, J lost 5 bases, and 11 bases lay in between. CDR3 bases: TGTGCCAGCAGTGTGGACACGGGGAATGAAAAACTGTTTTTT. It is translated as CASSVDTGNEKLFF.

The chain couples TRBV12-3 or TRBV12-4 to TRBJ2-3; a weak D match, TRBD2 (5 bases). The CDR3 spans 15 residues. Trimming stripped 1 base from V and 2 bases from J, with 10 bases between. In DNA form, the CDR3 reads TGTGCCAGCAGTTTAGTAGCGAAGTCCACAGATACGCAGTATTTT. Protein: CASSLVAKSTDTQYF.

This clonotype showed up just a few times. The chain uses TRBV20-1 and TRBJ1-6; TRBD1 matches 10 bases. Germline V gives CDR1 DFQATT, CDR2 SNEGSKA (reference sequence). J gave up 7 bases and V 7 bases, and 10 bases lay outside the gene matches. This CDR3 region has 15 residues. CDR3 residues: CSGLDTGQGNSPLHF. CDR3 nucleotide sequence: TGCAGTGGATTAGACACGGGACAGGGGAATTCACCCCTCCACTTT.

V gene TRBV28 combines with J gene TRBJ2-1; D is uncertain. V gave up 3 bases and J gave up 9 bases, with 12 bases separating them. The CDR3 is 13 amino acids. Germline CDR1 is MDHEN and CDR2 is SYDVKM. The CDR3 sequence: CASSFQVLGEQFF. The CDR3 region has the DNA TGTGCCAGCAGTTTTCAAGTCTTAGGTGAGCAGTTCTTC.

This clonotype was picked up many times. The chain carries TRBV4-1 and TRBJ2-7; no clear D gene. Germline V lookup: CDR1 MGHRA, CDR2 YSYEKL. V was clipped by 1 base and J by 3 bases, with 10 bases between them. The CDR3 runs to 14 residues. The CDR3 loop is CASSQVIDHYEQYF. The CDR3 DNA reads TGCGCCAGCAGCCAAGTTATAGATCACTACGAGCAGTACTTC.

Points on this clonotype: One junction end does not reproduce the germline sequence, and a read error may be involved. The V gene is TRBV20-1, the J gene TRBJ1-1; maybe TRBD1 (6 bases). There are 13 residues in the CDR3. The germline gives CDR1 DFQATT, CDR2 SNEGSKA (reference sequence). CDR3 nucleotide sequence: TGTAGTGCCAGGGGCGGGGCGGACACTGAAGCTTTCTTT. Translated: CSARGGADTEAFF.

The V gene is TRBV6-2 or TRBV6-3, the J gene TRBJ1-6; D is undetermined. Germline assignment: CDR1 MNHEY and CDR2 SVGEGT. CDR3 length equals 14 residues. V gave up 2 bases and J gave up 9 bases, with 11 bases separating them. The CDR3 DNA sequence: TGTGCCAGCAGTTACGTAGGGCCGAGTTCACCCCTCCACTTT. Translated, it gives CASSYVGPSSPLHF.

The chain uses TRBV6-6 and TRBJ2-3; no reliable D call. The CDR3 extends over 15 amino acids. Trimming took 0 bases from V and 2 from J, leaving 9 bases between them. Germline V gene sequence: CDR1 MNHNY, CDR2 SVGAGI (reference sequence). In DNA form, the CDR3 reads TGTGCCAGCAGTTACTCGAGGCTTATCACAGATACGCAGTATTTT. It specifies CASSYSRLITDTQYF.

The chain joins TRBV20-1 to TRBJ1-5, with D possibly matching TRBD1 (5 bases). Germline V gene sequence: CDR1 DFQATT, CDR2 SNEGSKA (reference sequence). Trimming took 5 bases from V and 5 from J, leaving 13 bases between them. The CDR3 runs 13 residues. CDR3 sequence reads: CSASRQLDQPQHF. In DNA form, the CDR3 reads TGCAGTGCTTCTCGACAGCTAGATCAGCCCCAGCATTTT.

The chain combines TRBV21-1 with TRBJ1-5; the D call in the table, TRBD1, was not verified against the DNA. TRBV21-1 is assigned pseudogene status. This CDR3 spans 13 amino acids. The CDR3 loop reads CASTYRGQQPQHF. For the CDR3, the DNA is TGTGCCAGCACTTACAGGGGGCAACAGCCCCAGCATTTT.

This clonotype showed up just a few times. This chain uses TRBV7-2 with TRBJ2-7; D is ambiguous. There are 16 residues in the CDR3. The germline CDR1 and CDR2 sequences are SGHTA and FQGNSA. Trimming removed 1 base at V and 2 bases at J, with 15 bases between. The CDR3 DNA reads TGTGCCAGCAGCTTAGGAGCGAGCGTAGTGGCCTACGAGCAGTACTTC. Amino acid sequence: CASSLGASVVAYEQYF. The full variable domain, in which reference TRBV7-2 and TRBJ2-7 provide the parts outside the CDR3, is GAGVSQSPSNKVTEKGKDVELRCDPISGHTALYWYRQSLGQGLEFLIYFQGNSAPDKSGLPSDRFSAERTGGSVSTLTIQRTQQEDSAVYLCASSLGASVVAYEQYFGPGTRLTVT.

The rearrangement links TRBV7-9 to TRBJ1-6, with 8 bases identical to TRBD1. This CDR3 comprises 15 residues. Germline values: CDR1 SEHNR, CDR2 FQNEAQ (reference sequence). V lost 5 bases to trimming and J lost 8 bases; unmatched junction nucleotides: 8. For the CDR3, the DNA is TGTGCCAGCAGCCCCGCGCAGGGGGCTGATTCACCCCTCCACTTT. Translation: CASSPAQGADSPLHF.

This clonotype was seen more than once but under ten times. J is TRBJ1-5 and V is TRBV12-3 or TRBV12-4, with a tentative D call TRBD1 (5 bases). V gave up 5 bases and J gave up 4 bases, with 12 bases separating them. The CDR3 has 14 amino acids. This CDR3 reads CASSPSTENQPQHF. The CDR3 coding sequence is TGTGCCAGCAGTCCATCGACAGAGAATCAGCCCCAGCATTTT.

This clonotype was seen only once. The chain links TRBV27 to TRBJ2-4, with TRBD2 matching over 7 bases. CDR3 length equals 12 residues. With 6 bases clipped from V and 13 bases from J, the junction kept 9 bases outside the gene matches. Looked up from germline, CDR1 is MNHEY and CDR2 is SMNVEV (reference sequence). The CDR3 DNA reads TGTGCCAGCAGGTACTGGGGGGGGGAGCAGTACTTC. Its protein product is CASRYWGGEQYF.

This clonotype was counted many times. The gene calls are TRBV3-1 and TRBJ2-5; TRBD1 matches at 10 bases. Unmatched junction bases numbered 4, after V lost 4 bases and J lost 2 bases. CDR3 length: 15 residues. Germline assignment: CDR1 LGHDT and CDR2 YNNKEL (reference sequence). CDR3 DNA sequence: TGTGCCAGCAGCCGGACAGGGGGTTGGCAAGAGACCCAGTACTTC. It encodes CASSRTGGWQETQYF.

This clonotype was counted between two and nine times. This rearrangement joins TRBV9 to TRBJ2-5; TRBD2 is a possible D gene (5 bases). This CDR3 spans 17 amino acids. Deletions cut 1 base from V and 1 base from J, with 17 bases between. CDR1 and CDR2 (germline): SGDLS, YYNGEE. The CDR3 sequence is CASSVSPTSSSQETQYF. The CDR3 region has the DNA TGTGCCAGCAGCGTATCACCGACGTCTAGCAGCCAAGAGACCCAGTACTTC.

The V gene is TRBV7-8, the J gene TRBJ1-1; D is undetermined. The CDR3 extends over 12 amino acids. The germline V gene has CDR1 SGHVS and CDR2 FQNEAQ. The V end lost 1 base, the J end lost 7 bases, and 7 bases lay between the germline ends. The CDR3 DNA reads as TGTGCCAGCAGCTTAGTCGGCAGTGAAGCTTTCTTT. Its protein product is CASSLVGSEAFF.